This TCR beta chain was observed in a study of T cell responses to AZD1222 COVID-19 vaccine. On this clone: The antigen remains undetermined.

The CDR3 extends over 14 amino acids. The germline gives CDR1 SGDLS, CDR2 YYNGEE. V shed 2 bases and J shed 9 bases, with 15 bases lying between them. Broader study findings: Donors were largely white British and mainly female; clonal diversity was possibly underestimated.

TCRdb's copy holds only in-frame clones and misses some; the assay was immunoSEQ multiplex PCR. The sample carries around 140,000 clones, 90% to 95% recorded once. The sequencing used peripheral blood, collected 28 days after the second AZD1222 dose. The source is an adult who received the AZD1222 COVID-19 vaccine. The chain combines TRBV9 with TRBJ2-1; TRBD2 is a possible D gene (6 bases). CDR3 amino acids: CASSVGDRRGEQFF. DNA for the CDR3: TGTGCCAGCAGCGTGGGGGACCGGCGGGGTGAGCAGTTCTTC.